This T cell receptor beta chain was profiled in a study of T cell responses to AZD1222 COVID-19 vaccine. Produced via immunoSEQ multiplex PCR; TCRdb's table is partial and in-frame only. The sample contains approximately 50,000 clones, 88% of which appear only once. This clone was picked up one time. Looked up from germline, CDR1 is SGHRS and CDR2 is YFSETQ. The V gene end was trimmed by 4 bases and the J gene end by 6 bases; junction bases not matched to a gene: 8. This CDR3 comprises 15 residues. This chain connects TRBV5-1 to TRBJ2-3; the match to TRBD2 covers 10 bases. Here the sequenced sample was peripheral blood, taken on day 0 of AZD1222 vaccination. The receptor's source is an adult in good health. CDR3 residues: CASSLGGLAWDTQYF. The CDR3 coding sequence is TGCGCCAGCAGCCTCGGGGGACTAGCGTGGGATACGCAGTATTTT.